In its sample, the clone carrying this T cell receptor (beta chain) was seen once. This specimen belongs to a study of cytomegalovirus exposure and HLA in healthy donors. Method: immunoSEQ multiplex PCR; TCRdb's copy keeps in-frame clones and lacks some. In the table there are some 230,000 clones, just over 90% of which are singletons. This CDR3 contains 15 residues. V was pared by 4 bases and J by 1 base, with 7 bases of the junction left unmatched. Germline assignment: CDR1 MNHEY and CDR2 SMNVEV (reference sequence). The chain recombines TRBV27 with TRBJ2-7; 7 nucleotides align to TRBD1. Material: PBMCs. The TCR comes from a woman between 18 and 29 years old in good health and CMV-seronegative. CDR3 sequence: CASSSTGTVSYEQYF. Here the CDR3 DNA reads TGTGCCAGCAGTTCCACCGGGACAGTTTCCTACGAGCAGTACTTC.